This T cell receptor beta chain was captured in a study of CD8 T cells in ankylosing spondylitis. Overall study findings and caveats: A motif in TCR beta, a set of roughly 8 highly homologous variants, appeared characteristic of ankylosing spondylitis blood. Existing reports had already noted some motif variants in reactive arthritis synovial fluid and blood. Clones linked to disease were reported to show significant enrichment in matched ankylosing spondylitis synovial fluid.

After removal of 5 bases from V and 8 bases from J, the junction contained 16 bases not matched to a gene. The germline V gene has CDR1 SGHTA and CDR2 FQGNSA. This CDR3 has 16 residues. This clonotype showed up just a few times. The antigen is undetermined. Construction of TCR beta libraries was performed using quantitative 5'-RACE with molecular barcodes. TCRdb analysed the 5' RACE reads with MiXCR anew, one entry per CDR3 protein. The table lists under 400,000 distinct CDR3 sequences, 11% of them singletons, with roughly 9.5% in the top ten. V usage is TRBV7-2 and J usage is TRBJ2-3; 7 bases line up with TRBD1. Input material: blood, either unsorted or a sorted T cell fraction (not recorded which). The sequence derives from a female donor with ankylosing spondylitis or in good health (not recorded which). The CDR3 loop is CASSTRPGQTSVTQYF. The CDR3 nucleotides are TGTGCCAGCAGCACCCGACCGGGACAGACTTCAGTTACGCAGTATTTT.